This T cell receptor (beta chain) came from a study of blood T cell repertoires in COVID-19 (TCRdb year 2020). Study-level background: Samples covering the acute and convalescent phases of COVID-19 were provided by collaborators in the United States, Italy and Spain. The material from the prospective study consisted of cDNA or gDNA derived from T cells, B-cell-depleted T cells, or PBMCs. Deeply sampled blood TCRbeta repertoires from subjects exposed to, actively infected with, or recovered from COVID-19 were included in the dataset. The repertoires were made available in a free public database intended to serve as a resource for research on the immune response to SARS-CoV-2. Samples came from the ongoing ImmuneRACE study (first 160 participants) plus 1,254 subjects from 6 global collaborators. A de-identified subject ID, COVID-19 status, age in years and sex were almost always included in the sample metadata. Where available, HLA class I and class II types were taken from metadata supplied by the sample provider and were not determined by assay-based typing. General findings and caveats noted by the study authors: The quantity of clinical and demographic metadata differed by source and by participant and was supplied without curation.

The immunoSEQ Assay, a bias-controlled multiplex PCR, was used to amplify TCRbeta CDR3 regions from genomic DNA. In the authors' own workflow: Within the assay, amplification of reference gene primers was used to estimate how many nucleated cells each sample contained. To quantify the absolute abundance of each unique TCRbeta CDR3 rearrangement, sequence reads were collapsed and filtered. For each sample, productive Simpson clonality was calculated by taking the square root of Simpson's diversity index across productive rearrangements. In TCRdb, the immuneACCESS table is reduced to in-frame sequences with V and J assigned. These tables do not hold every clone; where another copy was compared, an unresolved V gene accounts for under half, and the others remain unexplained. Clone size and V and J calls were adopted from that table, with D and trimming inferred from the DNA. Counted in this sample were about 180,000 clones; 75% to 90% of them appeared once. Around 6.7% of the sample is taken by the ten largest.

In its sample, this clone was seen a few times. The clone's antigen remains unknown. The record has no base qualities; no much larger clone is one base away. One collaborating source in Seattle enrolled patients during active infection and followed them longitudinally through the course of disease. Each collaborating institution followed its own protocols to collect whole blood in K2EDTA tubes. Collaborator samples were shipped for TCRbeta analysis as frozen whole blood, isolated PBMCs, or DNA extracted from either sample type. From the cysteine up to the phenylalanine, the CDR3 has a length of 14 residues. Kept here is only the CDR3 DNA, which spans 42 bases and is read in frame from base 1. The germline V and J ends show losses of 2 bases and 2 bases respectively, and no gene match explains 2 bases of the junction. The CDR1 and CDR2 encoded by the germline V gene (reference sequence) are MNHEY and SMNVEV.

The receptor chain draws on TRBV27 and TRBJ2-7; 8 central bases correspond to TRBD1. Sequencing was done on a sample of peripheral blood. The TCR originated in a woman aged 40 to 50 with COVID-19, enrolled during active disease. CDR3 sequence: CASSLDRGPYEQYF. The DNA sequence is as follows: TGTGCCAGCAGTTTAGACAGGGGACCCTACGAGCAGTACTTC.